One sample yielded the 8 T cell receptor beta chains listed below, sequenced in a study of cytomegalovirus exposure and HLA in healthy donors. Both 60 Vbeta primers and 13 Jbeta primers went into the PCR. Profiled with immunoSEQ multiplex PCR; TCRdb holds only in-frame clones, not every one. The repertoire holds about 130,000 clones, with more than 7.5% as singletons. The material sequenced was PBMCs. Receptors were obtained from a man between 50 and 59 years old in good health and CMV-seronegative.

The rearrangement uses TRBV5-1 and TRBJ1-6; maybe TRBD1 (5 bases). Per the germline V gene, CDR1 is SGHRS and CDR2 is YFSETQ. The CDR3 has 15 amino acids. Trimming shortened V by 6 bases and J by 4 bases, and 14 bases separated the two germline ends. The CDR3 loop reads CASTTQGLYNSPLHF. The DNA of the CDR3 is TGCGCCAGCACAACTCAGGGACTTTATAATTCACCCCTCCACTTT.

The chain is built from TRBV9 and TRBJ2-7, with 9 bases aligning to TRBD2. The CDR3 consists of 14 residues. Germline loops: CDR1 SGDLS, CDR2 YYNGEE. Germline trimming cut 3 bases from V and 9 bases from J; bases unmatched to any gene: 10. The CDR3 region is CASSESGRPLGQYF. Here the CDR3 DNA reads TGTGCCAGCAGCGAAAGCGGGAGGCCCCTCGGGCAGTACTTC.

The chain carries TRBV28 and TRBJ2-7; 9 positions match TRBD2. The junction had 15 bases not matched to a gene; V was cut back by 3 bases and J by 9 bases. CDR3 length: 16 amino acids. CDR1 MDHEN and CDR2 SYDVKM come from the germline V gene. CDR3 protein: CASSFLGTSPDYGQYF. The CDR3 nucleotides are TGTGCCAGCAGTTTCCTCGGGACTAGCCCTGATTATGGGCAGTACTTC.

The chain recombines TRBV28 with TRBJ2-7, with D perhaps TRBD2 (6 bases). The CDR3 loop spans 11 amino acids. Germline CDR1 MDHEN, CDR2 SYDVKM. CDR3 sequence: CVSEAGYEQYF. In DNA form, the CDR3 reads TGTGTTTCCGAGGCGGGGTACGAGCAGTACTTC.

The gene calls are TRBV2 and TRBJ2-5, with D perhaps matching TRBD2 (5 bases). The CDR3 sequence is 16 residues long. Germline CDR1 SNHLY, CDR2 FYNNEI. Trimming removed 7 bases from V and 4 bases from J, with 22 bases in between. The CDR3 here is CASTFTPGVDGETQYF. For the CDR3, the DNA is TGTGCCAGCACCTTCACCCCCGGGGTTGACGGAGAGACCCAGTACTTC.

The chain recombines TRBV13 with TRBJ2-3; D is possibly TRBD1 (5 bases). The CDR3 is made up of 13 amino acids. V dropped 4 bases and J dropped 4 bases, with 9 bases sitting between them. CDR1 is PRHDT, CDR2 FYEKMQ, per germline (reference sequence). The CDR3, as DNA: TGTGCCAGCAGCTGGAAAGGGGCAGATACGCAGTATTTT. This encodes CASSWKGADTQYF. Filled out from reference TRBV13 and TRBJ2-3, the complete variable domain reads AAGVIQSPRHLIKEKRETATLKCYPIPRHDTVYWYQQGPGQDPQFLISFYEKMQSDKGSIPDRFSAQQFSDYHSELNMSSLELGDSALYFCASSWKGADTQYFGPGTRLTVL.

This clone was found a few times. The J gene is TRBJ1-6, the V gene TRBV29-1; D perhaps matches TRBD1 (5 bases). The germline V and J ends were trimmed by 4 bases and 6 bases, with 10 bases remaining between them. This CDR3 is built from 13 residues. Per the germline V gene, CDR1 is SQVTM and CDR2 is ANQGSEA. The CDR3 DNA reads TGCAGCGTTGGGGGTCAGGGTAATTCACCCCTCCACTTT. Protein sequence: CSVGGQGNSPLHF.

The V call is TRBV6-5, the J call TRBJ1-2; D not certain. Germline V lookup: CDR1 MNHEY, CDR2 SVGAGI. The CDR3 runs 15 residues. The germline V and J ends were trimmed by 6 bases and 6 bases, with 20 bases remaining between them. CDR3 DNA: TGTGCCAGCAGCTCTTCCCCCCCCGTTGGAGATGGCTACACCTTC. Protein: CASSSSPPVGDGYTF.